The 19 T cell receptor beta chains in this list originate from one sample, sequenced in a study of blood T cell repertoires in COVID-19. The protocol was immunoSEQ multiplex PCR, while the TCRdb copy is restricted to in-frame clones and leaves out a portion. This table holds 250,000 to 300,000 clones, 89% found once. Source material: peripheral blood. Every receptor here comes from a woman aged 40 to 55 who had recovered from COVID-19.

The J gene is TRBJ1-5, the V gene TRBV7-2, with D possibly being TRBD1 (6 bases). This CDR3 is 14 amino acids long. The germline CDR1 and CDR2 sequences are SGHTA and FQGNSA. Trimming cost V 5 bases and J 7 bases, with 15 bases left between them. The CDR3 region is CASSQGLKPQPQHF. CDR3 bases: TGTGCCAGCAGCCAGGGGCTAAAACCGCAGCCCCAGCATTTT.

The gene calls are TRBV6-5 and TRBJ2-3; 8 nucleotides agree with TRBD1. The CDR3 covers 15 residues. V shed 9 bases, J shed 3 bases, and the junction held 11 bases outside the gene matches. In germline, CDR1 is MNHEY, CDR2 SVGAGI. This CDR3 reads CASGGNRGSTDTQYF. Here the CDR3 DNA reads TGTGCCAGTGGGGGAAACAGGGGGTCGACAGATACGCAGTATTTT.

The CDR3 protein is CASTRGSVGEIGEQYF. CDR3 in DNA: TGTGCCAGCACCCGAGGGTCCGTCGGGGAAATTGGCGAGCAGTACTTC. The genes are TRBV2 and TRBJ2-7; a weak D match, TRBD2 (5 bases). The CDR3 is 16 amino acids. Germline V gene data show CDR1 as SNHLY and CDR2 as FYNNEI. V lost 7 bases and J lost 6, with 25 bases in between.

The chain has TRBV7-9 and TRBJ1-2, with D possibly being TRBD1 (5 bases). This CDR3 has 13 residues. Per germline, CDR1 SEHNR and CDR2 FQNEAQ (reference sequence). Trimming left V 4 bases short and J 3 bases short, with 9 bases between. DNA of the CDR3: TGTGCCAGCAGCTACAGGAACTACTATGGCTACACCTTC. This codes for CASSYRNYYGYTF.

This chain connects TRBV11-3 to TRBJ2-1; 7 bases are a match to TRBD2. Unmatched junction bases numbered 20, after V lost 8 bases and J lost 7 bases. This CDR3 spans 17 amino acids. The V gene's germline CDR1 is SGHNT and CDR2 YENEEA. The CDR3 nucleotides read TGTGCCAGCCAGGCCATTTTTTCAGGCGGGAGAAGTAATGAGCAGTTCTTC. It yields the protein CASQAIFSGGRSNEQFF.

A single count supports this clone. The chain links TRBV18 to TRBJ1-1, with a weak D call TRBD1 (6 bases). Germline V gene lookup returns CDR1 KGHSH and CDR2 LQKENI. This CDR3 comprises 16 residues. V was pared by 4 bases and J by 5 bases, with 20 bases between. CDR3 protein: CASSRGTWSVGTEAFF. CDR3 nucleotide sequence: TGTGCCAGCTCACGAGGGACATGGTCGGTAGGTACTGAAGCTTTCTTT.

A few counts support this clone. This chain links TRBV9 with TRBJ2-2; TRBD2 matches at 10 bases. The V gene's germline CDR1 is SGDLS and CDR2 YYNGEE. The CDR3 length is 17 residues. Unmatched junction bases numbered 10, after V lost 3 bases and J lost 5 bases. The CDR3 region has the DNA TGTGCCAGCAGCGAGGCGAGCGGGAGGGCAAGTACCGGGGAGCTGTTTTTT. It specifies CASSEASGRASTGELFF.

Only a few counts were recorded for this clone. The V and J genes are TRBV30 and TRBJ2-1; D may be TRBD2 (5 bases). CDR3 length: 13 amino acids. CDR1 and CDR2 (germline): GTSNPN, SVGIG (reference sequence). The V end lost 0 bases, the J end lost 6 bases, and 9 bases lay between the germline ends. The CDR3 is CAWSVTGSNEQFF. The CDR3 region has the DNA TGTGCCTGGAGTGTAACGGGGAGCAATGAGCAGTTCTTC.

This sequence joins TRBV3-1 (or the pseudogene TRBV3-2) and TRBJ2-3; D is undetermined. CDR1 LGHDT and CDR2 YNNKEL come from the germline V gene (reference sequence). The CDR3 spans 14 residues. The ends were cut back, 4 bases at V and 2 bases at J, with 10 bases in the middle. The CDR3, as DNA: TGTGCCAGCAGCCGGGCAGGATACACAGATACGCAGTATTTT. Amino acids: CASSRAGYTDTQYF.

The genes are TRBV19 and TRBJ1-6; possible D gene TRBD1, 6 bases. The germline CDR1 and CDR2 sequences are LNHDA and SQIVND (reference sequence). The CDR3 has 13 amino acids. V gave up 4 bases and J gave up 6 bases, with 7 bases separating them. CDR3 coding DNA: TGTGCCAGTAGTAGGACAGCTAATTCACCCCTCCACTTT. It translates to CASSRTANSPLHF. Full variable domain (rest looked up from reference TRBV19 and TRBJ1-6): DGGITQSPKYLFRKEGQNVTLSCEQNLNHDAMYWYRQDPGQGLRLIYYSQIVNDFQKGDIAEGYSVSREKKESFPLTVTSAQKNPTAFYLCASSRTANSPLHFGNGTRLTVT.

This clone occurred once. CDR3 protein: CASSEAVEQFF. CDR3 DNA sequence: TGTGCCAGCAGCGAGGCTGTTGAGCAGTTCTTC. The J gene is TRBJ2-1, the V gene TRBV14, with no clear D. V was cut by 5 bases and J by 9 bases, with 8 bases left in between. The CDR3 sequence is 11 residues long. CDR1 and CDR2 (germline): SGHDN, FVKESK.

This sequence joins TRBV5-4 and TRBJ1-3, with TRBD1 matching over 7 bases. This CDR3 spans 18 amino acids. Germline trimming cut 4 bases from V and 0 bases from J; bases unmatched to any gene: 13. Germline CDR1 and CDR2: SGHNT and YYREEE (reference sequence). The chain's CDR3 is CASSVGWGQQTSGNTIYF. In DNA, the CDR3 is TGTGCCAGCAGCGTTGGATGGGGACAGCAAACCTCTGGAAACACCATATATTTT. The complete variable domain, with remaining parts taken from reference TRBV5-4 and TRBJ1-3, reads ETGVTQSPTHLIKTRGQQVTLRCSSQSGHNTVSWYQQALGQGPQFIFQYYREEENGRGNFPPRFSGLQFPNYSSELNVNALELDDSALYLCASSVGWGQQTSGNTIYFGEGSWLTVV.

The V call is TRBV6-5, the J call TRBJ2-5; 7 bases match TRBD1. V gave up 6 bases and J gave up 5 bases; unmatched junction bases: 3. This CDR3 region has 12 residues. Germline V lookup: CDR1 MNHEY, CDR2 SVGAGI. CDR3 protein: CASRGGGETQYF. CDR3 in DNA: TGTGCCAGCAGAGGGGGCGGCGAGACCCAGTACTTC.

This sequence joins TRBV9 and TRBJ2-7; TRBD1 matches 9 bases. The germline CDR1 and CDR2 sequences are SGDLS and YYNGEE. V shed 1 base, J shed 5 bases, and the junction held 10 bases outside the gene matches. The CDR3 is 16 residues long. For the CDR3, the DNA is TGTGCCAGCAGCGTAACCCCGGGACAGGGTATGAACGAGCAGTACTTC. Translation gives CASSVTPGQGMNEQYF.

CDR3: CASSPQTVTNNEQFF. The DNA of the CDR3 is TGTGCCAGCAGCCCACAGACAGTAACTAACAATGAGCAGTTCTTC. The gene calls are TRBV11-2 and TRBJ2-1; D is possibly TRBD1 (5 bases). Germline V gives CDR1 SGHAT, CDR2 FQNNGV. The V end lost 5 bases, the J end lost 5 bases, and 16 bases lay between the germline ends. The CDR3 is made up of 15 amino acids.

This rearrangement joins TRBV29-1 to TRBJ2-7; TRBD1 matches at 11 bases. The junction had 1 base not matched to a gene; V was cut back by 7 bases and J by 2 bases. Germline CDR1 and CDR2: SQVTM and ANQGSEA. This CDR3 spans 12 amino acids. CDR3 residues: CSGGQGAYEQYF. The CDR3 DNA follows: TGCAGCGGGGGACAGGGGGCCTACGAGCAGTACTTC.

The rearrangement uses TRBV7-2 and TRBJ2-5; D gene ambiguous. Germline V lookup: CDR1 SGHTA, CDR2 FQGNSA. Trimming left V 3 bases short and J 3 bases short, with 8 bases between. CDR3 size: 13 residues. CDR3 residues: CASSFYRKETQYF. Written as DNA, the CDR3 is TGTGCCAGCAGCTTTTACAGAAAAGAGACCCAGTACTTC.

V usage is TRBV10-2 and J usage is TRBJ2-3; D remains ambiguous. This CDR3 region has 11 residues. Germline loops: CDR1 WSHSY, CDR2 SAAADI. Trimming took 3 bases from V and 7 from J, leaving 5 bases between them. As DNA, the CDR3 is TGCGCCAGCAGTGATCTTCATACGCAGTATTTT. Protein sequence: CASSDLHTQYF.

CDR3 protein: CASSPQGDYGYTF. CDR3 DNA: TGTGCCAGTAGTCCGCAGGGGGACTATGGCTACACCTTC. V gene TRBV19 combines with J gene TRBJ1-2; TRBD1 aligns across 7 bases. CDR3 length: 13 residues. Per germline, CDR1 LNHDA and CDR2 SQIVND (reference sequence). The V and J ends lost 5 bases and 3 bases, in that order; junction bases with no gene match: 3.